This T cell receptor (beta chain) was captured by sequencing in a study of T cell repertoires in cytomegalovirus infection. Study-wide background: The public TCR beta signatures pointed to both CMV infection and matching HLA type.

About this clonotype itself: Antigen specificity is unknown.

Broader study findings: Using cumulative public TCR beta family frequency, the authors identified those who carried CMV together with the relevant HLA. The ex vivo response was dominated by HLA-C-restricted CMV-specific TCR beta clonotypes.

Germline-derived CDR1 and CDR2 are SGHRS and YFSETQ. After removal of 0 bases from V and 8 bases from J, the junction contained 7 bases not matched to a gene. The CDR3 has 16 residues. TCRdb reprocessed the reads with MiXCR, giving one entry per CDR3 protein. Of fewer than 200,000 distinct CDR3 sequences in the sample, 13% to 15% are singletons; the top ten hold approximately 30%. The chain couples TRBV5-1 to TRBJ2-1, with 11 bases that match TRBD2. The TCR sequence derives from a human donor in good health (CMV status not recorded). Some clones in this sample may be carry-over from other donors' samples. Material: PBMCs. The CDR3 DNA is TGCGCCAGCAGCTTGGTCTGGACTAGCGGGCTCGATGAGCAGTTCTTC. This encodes CASSLVWTSGLDEQFF.